This T cell receptor (beta chain) was captured in a study of PD-1 blockade in classical Hodgkin lymphoma. The data were produced by immunoSEQ multiplex PCR, yet TCRdb's version contains in-frame clones alone and is incomplete. This repertoire shows fewer than 15,000 clones, 70% to 90% found once; its top ten account for approximately 4.2%. Every patient had relapsed following autologous stem cell transplantation, and cohorts differed in brentuximab vedotin exposure. CDR3 length: 13 amino acids. With 3 bases removed from V and 1 base from J, the gap between germline ends came to 6 bases. In germline, CDR1 is LNHDA, CDR2 SQIVND (reference sequence).

The starting material was peripheral blood mononuclear cells (PBMCs), obtained at baseline. This sequence was found in a human donor with classical Hodgkin lymphoma. The chain carries TRBV19 and TRBJ1-1; D is undetermined. The DNA for the CDR3 is TGTGCCAGTAGTATGTACGCGAACACTGAAGCTTTCTTT. Amino acids: CASSMYANTEAFF.